This T cell receptor (beta chain) is drawn from a study of T cell repertoires in cytomegalovirus infection. Whole-study context: Matching HLA type, along with CMV infection, was indicated by public TCR beta signatures.

This clonotype occurred many times. What it recognizes is unknown. TCRdb reanalysed the reads using MiXCR and keeps one entry per CDR3 protein. The table shows more than 200,000 distinct CDR3 sequences, with 8% to 9.5% occurring only once. V lost 4 bases, J lost 7 bases, and 17 bases lay in between. Germline V gene sequence: CDR1 SGHVS, CDR2 FQNEAQ. The length of the CDR3 is 14 residues. Study outcomes and limitations: Summed public TCR beta family frequency identified CMV carriers bearing the relevant HLA. HLA-C-restricted CMV clonotypes gave the most frequent clonotype in two of eight donors.

The sequence was collected from a human donor in good health (CMV status not recorded). Some clones in this sample may be carry-over from other donors' samples. Sample: PBMCs. The J gene is TRBJ2-7, the V gene TRBV7-8; D ambiguous. The CDR3 sequence is CASSSLSRGVEQYF. CDR3 sequence (DNA): TGTGCCAGCAGCTCACTTAGTCGTGGGGTAGAGCAGTACTTC.